This TCR beta chain was captured by sequencing in a study of neurological immune-mediated disorders. Study-level points and caveats: HTLV-1-associated myelopathy showed the most TCR clonal expansion; multiple sclerosis the least, below healthy controls. The phylogenetic placement of 18 of 34 multiple sclerosis patients' repertoires in one related-CDR3 cluster constitutes a possible signature.

The table lists this clonotype with many counts. Its antigen is unknown. As for the cDNA, it was generated by 5'RACE with 10-nucleotide random UMIs. TCRdb passed the 5' RACE reads through MiXCR, listing each CDR3 protein once. Of tens of thousands of distinct CDR3 sequences listed, around 4% are singletons. Germline lookup yields CDR1 LNHNV and CDR2 YYDKDF (reference sequence). Trimming stripped 4 bases from V and 2 bases from J, with 12 bases between. This CDR3 has 15 residues. The chain is built from TRBV15 and TRBJ1-3; the D gene is possibly TRBD1 (5 bases). Source material: PBMCs. The receptor's source is a man aged 25-45 years with multiple sclerosis. DNA of the CDR3: TGTGCCACCAGCAAAATGAAGGGGCCTGGAAACACCATATATTTT. This encodes CATSKMKGPGNTIYF.